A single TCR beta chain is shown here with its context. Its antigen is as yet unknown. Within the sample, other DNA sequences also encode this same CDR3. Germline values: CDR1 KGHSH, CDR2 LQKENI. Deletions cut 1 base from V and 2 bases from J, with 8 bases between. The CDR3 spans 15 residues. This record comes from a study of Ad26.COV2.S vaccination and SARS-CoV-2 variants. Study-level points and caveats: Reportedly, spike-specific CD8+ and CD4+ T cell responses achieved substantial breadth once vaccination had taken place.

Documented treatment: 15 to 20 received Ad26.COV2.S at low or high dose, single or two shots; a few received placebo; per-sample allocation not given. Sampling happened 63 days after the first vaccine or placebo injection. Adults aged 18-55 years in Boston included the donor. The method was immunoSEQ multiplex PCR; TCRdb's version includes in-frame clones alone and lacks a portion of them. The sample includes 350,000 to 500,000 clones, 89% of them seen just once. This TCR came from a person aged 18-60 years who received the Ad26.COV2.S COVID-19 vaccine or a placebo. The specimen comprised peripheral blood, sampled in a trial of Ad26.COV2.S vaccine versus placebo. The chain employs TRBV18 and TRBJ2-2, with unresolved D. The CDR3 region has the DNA TGTGCCAGCTCACCACTGGGCAGCAACACCGGGGAGCTGTTTTTT. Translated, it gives CASSPLGSNTGELFF.